These 29 T cell receptor beta chains share one sample of origin, sequenced in a study of shared clonotypes between healthy human individuals. The table came from immunoSEQ multiplex PCR; TCRdb's copy has only in-frame clones and leaves some out. The table lists 490,000 or so clones, approximately 80% of them singletons. The sample comprised PBMCs. Receptors were obtained from a woman in her thirties or forties in good health. Some clones in this sample may be carry-over from other donors' samples.

J is TRBJ2-3 and V is TRBV6-6; no firm D call. CDR1 MNHNY and CDR2 SVGAGI come from the germline V gene (reference sequence). Deletions cut 5 bases from V and 2 bases from J, with 8 bases between. There are 13 residues in the CDR3. The CDR3 DNA reads TGTGCCAGCAGTAGACGACCCACAGATACGCAGTATTTT. This codes for CASSRRPTDTQYF.

The J gene is TRBJ1-1, the V gene TRBV7-6; a weak D match, TRBD1 (6 bases). CDR3 length: 17 amino acids. CDR1 and CDR2 from the germline V gene are SGHVS and FNYEAQ. V was shortened by 3 bases and J by 1 base, with 18 bases between the two germline ends. CDR3 amino acids: CASSLSPGGGGNTEAFF. The CDR3 coding sequence is TGTGCCAGCAGCTTGTCCCCCGGCGGAGGGGGGAACACTGAAGCTTTCTTT.

In its sample, this clone was seen a few times. The chain carries TRBV19 and TRBJ1-1; weak D call: TRBD1 (5 bases). V lost 6 bases, J lost 5 bases, and 16 bases lay in between. Germline CDR1 LNHDA, CDR2 SQIVND (reference sequence). This CDR3 comprises 14 residues. CDR3 nucleotides: TGTGCCAGTAGCATCCCGGGACCCACGACTGAAGCTTTCTTT. Protein: CASSIPGPTTEAFF.

The chain combines TRBV28 with TRBJ1-3, with D hard to call. This CDR3 has 14 residues. V lost 10 bases to trimming and J lost 4 bases, with 17 bases between them. CDR1 MDHEN and CDR2 SYDVKM come from the germline V gene. CDR3 coding DNA: TGTGCCATCCTCCCGGGCGGGGAGGGAAACACCATATATTTT. Protein product: CAILPGGEGNTIYF.

CDR3: CASMEQSATSNQPQHF. DNA for the CDR3: TGTGCCAGTATGGAACAGAGCGCAACTAGCAATCAGCCCCAGCATTTT. The rearrangement links TRBV19 to TRBJ1-5, with D unresolved. V was clipped by 7 bases and J by 0 bases, with 16 bases between them. The germline gives CDR1 LNHDA, CDR2 SQIVND (reference sequence). This CDR3 has 16 residues. Full variable domain (outside the CDR3, taken from reference TRBV19 and TRBJ1-5): DGGITQSPKYLFRKEGQNVTLSCEQNLNHDAMYWYRQDPGQGLRLIYYSQIVNDFQKGDIAEGYSVSREKKESFPLTVTSAQKNPTAFYLCASMEQSATSNQPQHFGDGTRLSIL.

The chain has TRBV18 and TRBJ2-7; D may correspond to TRBD1 or TRBD2 (5 bases each). Germline V gene lookup returns CDR1 KGHSH and CDR2 LQKENI. V was shortened by 2 bases and J by 3 bases, with 17 bases between the two germline ends. This CDR3 region has 16 residues. CDR3 sequence (DNA): TGTGCCAGCTCACCAACCGGCCCCGAGGGGTACTACGAGCAGTACTTC. Protein sequence: CASSPTGPEGYYEQYF.

On this clone: One base separates it from a far larger clone, so it is likely a read error. V and J are TRBV10-3 and TRBJ2-5; 13 bases line up with TRBD2. The closer fit of TRBJ2-7 to the DNA end suggests the J call may be wrong. CDR3 length: 15 residues. Germline CDR1 is ENHRY and CDR2 is SYGVKD. CDR3 sequence: CAISGGTSGNHEQYF. CDR3 coding DNA: TGTGCCATCAGTGGGGGGACTAGCGGGAACCACGAGCAGTACTTC.

The chain combines TRBV27 with TRBJ2-5; the D gene is possibly TRBD2 (5 bases). Germline V gene sequence: CDR1 MNHEY, CDR2 SMNVEV (reference sequence). The V end lost 5 bases, the J end lost 3 bases, and 22 bases lay between the germline ends. CDR3 size: 17 residues. The CDR3 region is CASSPPPGRGPKETQYF. CDR3 coding DNA: TGTGCCAGCAGTCCGCCCCCGGGCCGAGGGCCGAAAGAGACCCAGTACTTC.

Here the CDR3 reads CASSVAGSRSEAFF. The DNA of the CDR3 is TGTGCCAGCAGCGTAGCAGGGAGTAGGTCTGAAGCTTTCTTT. V gene TRBV9 combines with J gene TRBJ1-1, with D maybe TRBD1 (5 bases). Trimming took 0 bases from V and 6 from J, leaving 12 bases between them. The germline gives CDR1 SGDLS, CDR2 YYNGEE. The CDR3 is made up of 14 amino acids. The whole variable domain, remainder taken from reference TRBV9 and TRBJ1-1, is DSGVTQTPKHLITATGQRVTLRCSPRSGDLSVYWYQQSLDQGLQFLIQYYNGEERAKGNILERFSAQQFPDLHSELNLSSLELGDSALYFCASSVAGSRSEAFFGQGTRLTVV.

The V call is TRBV5-4, the J call TRBJ1-2; possible D gene TRBD1, 6 bases. The CDR3 covers 14 residues. The V and J ends lost 6 bases and 7 bases respectively, with 19 bases between them. Germline lookup yields CDR1 SGHNT and CDR2 YYREEE (reference sequence). The CDR3 reads CASKSGGQRRGYTF. The CDR3 DNA is TGTGCCAGCAAATCTGGCGGACAGCGGCGTGGCTACACCTTC. Looking up the rest from reference TRBV5-4 and TRBJ1-2 gives the full variable domain: ETGVTQSPTHLIKTRGQQVTLRCSSQSGHNTVSWYQQALGQGPQFIFQYYREEENGRGNFPPRFSGLQFPNYSSELNVNALELDDSALYLCASKSGGQRRGYTFGSGTRLTVV.

As concerns this clone: This same CDR3 is encoded by further DNA sequences in the sample. This sequence joins TRBV7-9 and TRBJ1-2; D is uncertain. V was trimmed by 5 bases and J by 2 bases, leaving 6 bases between them. Germline CDR1 SEHNR, CDR2 FQNEAQ (reference sequence). This CDR3 contains 12 residues. CDR3 sequence (DNA): TGTGCCAGCAGCCCGGGGAACTATGGCTACACCTTC. Amino acid sequence: CASSPGNYGYTF.

Comment on this clone: Since a much larger clone is just one base distant, this may be a read error. Without the conserved terminal phenylalanine or tryptophan, this CDR3 likely stems from a read error. This chain uses TRBV29-1 with TRBJ2-3, with D uncertain. Germline CDR1 and CDR2: SQVTM and ANQGSEA. V shed 4 bases and J shed 0 bases, with 2 bases lying between them. The CDR3 is 11 residues long. The CDR3: CSVASTDTQYL. CDR3 sequence (DNA): TGCAGCGTTGCAAGCACAGATACGCAGTATCTT.

J is TRBJ2-3 and V is TRBV28; TRBD2 aligns across 10 bases. The CDR3 loop spans 15 amino acids. CDR1 is MDHEN, CDR2 SYDVKM, per germline. Unmatched junction bases numbered 4, after V lost 6 bases and J lost 1 base. The CDR3 sequence is CASSPGTSGTDTQYF. The CDR3 region has the DNA TGTGCCAGCAGCCCCGGGACTAGCGGCACAGATACGCAGTATTTT.

As regards this clone: This may arise from a read error, as a much more abundant clone is one base away. This sample includes further DNA sequences coding for the same CDR3. In DNA, the CDR3 is TGTGCCAGCAGCCCATTCGATACAGGGGAGGGTCCTGAAGCTTTCTTC. It specifies CASSPFDTGEGPEAFF. The chain is built from TRBV5-6 and TRBJ1-1; 7 bases map to TRBD1. This CDR3 contains 16 residues. The V gene's germline CDR1 is SGHDT and CDR2 YYEEEE.

The chain employs TRBV5-1 and TRBJ2-3; 8 nucleotides line up with TRBD2. Losses at the gene ends were 2 bases for V and 4 bases for J; bases not matched to a gene: 3. CDR3 length equals 14 residues. Germline V lookup: CDR1 SGHRS, CDR2 YFSETQ. For the CDR3, the DNA is TGCGCCAGCAGCTTCGGACTAGCATCAGATACGCAGTATTTT. As protein: CASSFGLASDTQYF.

V gene TRBV6-5 combines with J gene TRBJ2-7, with D possibly matching TRBD1 (5 bases). The V and J ends lost 0 bases and 2 bases respectively, with 11 bases between them. CDR3 length equals 15 residues. CDR1 MNHEY and CDR2 SVGAGI come from the germline V gene. This CDR3 reads CASSYSIGQTYEQYF. The DNA of the CDR3 is TGTGCCAGCAGTTACTCAATAGGACAAACCTACGAGCAGTACTTC.

The chain couples TRBV18 to TRBJ2-2, with D perhaps matching TRBD1 (6 bases). This CDR3 is 16 amino acids long. Trimming shortened V by 2 bases and J by 1 base, and 11 bases separated the two germline ends. The germline gives CDR1 KGHSH, CDR2 LQKENI. The CDR3 sequence is CASSPSDRLNTGELFF. CDR3 in DNA: TGTGCCAGCTCACCATCGGACAGATTGAACACCGGGGAGCTGTTTTTT.

The rearrangement joins TRBV27 to TRBJ2-7; a possible D gene is TRBD2 (5 bases). The length of the CDR3 is 15 residues. From germline, CDR1 is MNHEY and CDR2 SMNVEV (reference sequence). V was cut by 0 bases and J by 2 bases, with 11 bases left in between. In nucleotides, the CDR3 is TGTGCCAGCAGTTTATCGAAGGACTTAGCCTACGAGCAGTACTTC. Its translation is CASSLSKDLAYEQYF.

This chain links TRBV19 with TRBJ1-2; D is uncertain. This CDR3 is 17 amino acids long. Germline V gene lookup returns CDR1 LNHDA and CDR2 SQIVND (reference sequence). V was shortened by 2 bases and J by 2 bases, with 18 bases between the two germline ends. CDR3 region: CASSIYASGGENYGYTF. CDR3 sequence (DNA): TGTGCCAGTAGTATATATGCTTCCGGCGGGGAGAACTATGGCTACACCTTC.

This chain links TRBV18 with TRBJ1-5; no clear D gene. Per germline, CDR1 KGHSH and CDR2 LQKENI. V was trimmed by 5 bases and J by 5 bases, leaving 10 bases between them. The CDR3 sequence is 13 residues long. CDR3 in amino acids: CASSTHSDQPQHF. The CDR3 nucleotides read TGTGCCAGCTCAACCCACAGTGATCAGCCCCAGCATTTT.

The chain links TRBV5-1 to TRBJ1-4; D gene uncertain. Germline V gives CDR1 SGHRS, CDR2 YFSETQ. The CDR3 is made up of 15 amino acids. Trimming removed 4 bases at V and 0 bases at J, with 10 bases between. The CDR3 protein is CASSLAVSTNEKLFF. The CDR3, as DNA: TGCGCCAGCAGCCTGGCGGTTTCAACTAATGAAAAACTGTTTTTT.

The chain carries TRBV30 and TRBJ2-3, with D uncertain. Germline values: CDR1 GTSNPN, CDR2 SVGIG (reference sequence). This CDR3 contains 13 residues. Trimming took 4 bases from V and 1 from J, leaving 9 bases between them. The CDR3 nucleotides are TGTGCCTGGAATCGGCTGCGCACAGATACGCAGTATTTT. Translating it yields CAWNRLRTDTQYF.

This chain uses TRBV7-3 with TRBJ2-7; TRBD1 might be the D (5 bases). V lost 2 bases, J lost 5 bases, and 10 bases lay in between. Germline V lookup: CDR1 SGHTA, CDR2 FQGTGA. CDR3 length: 13 residues. CDR3 residues: CASSLDWGDEQYF. The DNA for the CDR3 is TGTGCCAGCAGCTTAGATTGGGGCGACGAGCAGTACTTC.

The genes are TRBV2 and TRBJ2-2; D tentatively fits TRBD1 or TRBD2 (6 bases each). The CDR3 is 13 amino acids. CDR1 and CDR2 from the germline V gene are SNHLY and FYNNEI. The V gene lost 11 bases and the J gene lost 5 bases, with 15 bases spanning the gap. The CDR3 loop is CAGGIGGTGELFF. CDR3 coding DNA: TGTGCCGGCGGGATAGGGGGGACCGGGGAGCTGTTTTTT.

In its sample, this clone was seen a few times. The chain has TRBV20-1 and TRBJ2-5; 7 bases align to TRBD1. Judging by the DNA end, TRBJ2-7 fits better; the J call may be wrong. The CDR3 is 11 amino acids. Germline CDR1 reads DFQATT; CDR2 reads SNEGSKA (reference sequence). The CDR3 is CSARTGREQYF. CDR3 DNA: TGCAGTGCTAGGACAGGGCGCGAGCAGTACTTC.

The genes are TRBV30 and TRBJ1-6; D not certain. This CDR3 contains 12 residues. From germline, CDR1 is GTSNPN and CDR2 SVGIG (reference sequence). V was shortened by 4 bases and J by 5 bases, with 6 bases between the two germline ends. CDR3 nucleotide sequence: TGTGCCTGGAAAGGGAATAATTCACCCCTCCACTTT. Translated: CAWKGNNSPLHF.

This clone has ten or more counts. The rearrangement joins TRBV30 to TRBJ2-1; 10 nucleotides line up with TRBD2. Germline CDR1 reads GTSNPN; CDR2 reads SVGIG (reference sequence). CDR3 length equals 16 residues. J gave up 9 bases and V 4 bases, and 15 bases lay outside the gene matches. In DNA form, the CDR3 reads TGTGCCTGGAACCCTCTGGGGACTAGCGCGGGAGGTGAGCAGTTCTTC. Its protein product is CAWNPLGTSAGGEQFF.

This clone occurred a few times. The chain carries TRBV9 and TRBJ1-5; D remains ambiguous. CDR1 and CDR2 from the germline V gene are SGDLS and YYNGEE. The CDR3 runs 15 residues. V was clipped by 0 bases and J by 2 bases, with 9 bases between them. CDR3 sequence (DNA): TGTGCCAGCAGCGTAGAGGGTTCCCGCAATCAGCCCCAGCATTTT. Translated, it gives CASSVEGSRNQPQHF.

This clone was counted between two and nine times. The V gene is TRBV6-5, the J gene TRBJ1-2, with 8 nucleotides matching TRBD1. CDR3 length: 15 residues. Germline CDR1 and CDR2: MNHEY and SVGAGI. V was clipped by 5 bases and J by 1 base; unmatched bases: 6. CDR3 amino acids: CASSRRTGINYGYTF. For the CDR3, the DNA is TGTGCCAGCAGTCGGAGGACAGGGATTAACTATGGCTACACCTTC.